Below are 26 T cell receptor beta chains sequenced from a single sample in a study of Graves' ophthalmopathy and Graves' hyperthyroidism. Amplified TCR beta CDR3 regions were obtained using RNA transcripts as template. HTBI primers served in a first-round RT-PCR, which a second-round multiplex PCR followed. From the multiplex PCR reads, TCRdb called clonotypes with MiXCR, one entry per CDR3 protein. The sample consists of 650,000 to 900,000 distinct CDR3 sequences, 40% of them appearing once. The sample consisted of peripheral blood. Every receptor here comes from an adult man with Graves' ophthalmopathy.

This chain connects TRBV6-4 to TRBJ2-7, with D perhaps matching TRBD1 (6 bases). Trimming pared 6 bases from V and 2 bases from J, leaving 17 bases between. CDR3 length: 15 amino acids. In germline, CDR1 is MRHNA, CDR2 SNTAGT. CDR3 DNA sequence: TGTGCCAGCAGACTCTCTCGGACAGATACCTACGAGCAGTACTTC. This encodes CASRLSRTDTYEQYF.

This clonotype was observed at least ten times. The J gene is TRBJ1-3, the V gene TRBV7-2; unclear D gene. This CDR3 has 14 residues. Trimming stripped 4 bases from V and 0 bases from J, with 7 bases between. CDR1 is SGHTA and CDR2 is FQGNSA in the germline V gene. Written as DNA, the CDR3 is TGTGCCAGCAGCTACGGGCCCTCTGGAAACACCATATATTTT. Residues: CASSYGPSGNTIYF.

The genes are TRBV7-3 and TRBJ1-6; a weak D match, TRBD1 (5 bases). The V gene lost 3 bases and the J gene lost 10 bases, with 10 bases spanning the gap. The CDR3 consists of 13 residues. The V gene's germline CDR1 is SGHTA and CDR2 FQGTGA. Here the CDR3 reads CASSFGTNSPLHF. CDR3 nucleotides: TGTGCCAGCAGCTTCGGGACGAACTCACCCCTCCACTTT.

The V and J genes are TRBV10-3 and TRBJ2-7; weak D call: TRBD2 (6 bases). The CDR3 totals 12 residues. Germline lookup yields CDR1 ENHRY and CDR2 SYGVKD. Trimming left V 9 bases short and J 6 bases short, with 15 bases between. DNA of the CDR3: TGTGCCATTGGAGGGCAGGGTGCCGAGCAGTACTTC. Encoded protein: CAIGGQGAEQYF.

Concerning this clonotype: A clone one base away is much larger, so this may be a read error. The V and J genes are TRBV10-3 and TRBJ2-7; 7 nucleotides match TRBD2. The ends lost 11 bases at V and 0 bases at J; junction bases unmatched: 10. The CDR3 contains 14 residues. Per the germline V gene, CDR1 is ENHRY and CDR2 is SYGVKD. CDR3 protein: CAVSSGRGSYEQYF. As DNA, the CDR3 is TGTGCCGTTTCTAGCGGAAGGGGCTCCTACGAGCAGTACTTC.

This sequence joins TRBV2 and TRBJ2-1; the match to TRBD2 covers 11 bases. Germline V gene data show CDR1 as SNHLY and CDR2 as FYNNEI. The CDR3 spans 13 residues. The ends lost 9 bases at V and 5 bases at J; junction bases unmatched: 3. The CDR3 region is CARLAGANNEQFF. The CDR3 DNA follows: TGTGCCAGACTAGCGGGAGCCAACAATGAGCAGTTCTTC.

This chain joins TRBV20-1 and TRBJ1-3, with D possibly matching TRBD1 (5 bases). V was shortened by 6 bases and J by 0 bases, with 15 bases between the two germline ends. This CDR3 has 15 amino acids. CDR1 is DFQATT, CDR2 SNEGSKA, per germline (reference sequence). The CDR3 is CSALDRANSGNTIYF. In nucleotides, the CDR3 is TGCAGTGCCCTTGACAGAGCGAACTCTGGAAACACCATATATTTT.

Comments on this clonotype: Relative to the germline gene, one junction end is altered; a read error may explain this. This chain links TRBV10-3 with TRBJ2-7; 7 bases are shared with TRBD2. Germline-derived CDR1 and CDR2 are ENHRY and SYGVKD. The CDR3 runs to 15 residues. The CDR3 DNA follows: TGTGCCAGCAGTCAAATTAGCGGGTACTCCTACGAGCAGTACTTC. It specifies CASSQISGYSYEQYF.

Ten or more counts support this clonotype. This chain joins TRBV7-2 and TRBJ1-1; maybe TRBD1 (5 bases). Germline-derived CDR1 and CDR2 are SGHTA and FQGNSA. This CDR3 has 13 amino acids. V was shortened by 3 bases and J by 6 bases, with 11 bases between the two germline ends. The CDR3 region has the DNA TGTGCCAGCAGCTTCCCAGGGACGGCTGAAGCTTTCTTT. It specifies CASSFPGTAEAFF. The entire variable domain, with the rest obtained from reference TRBV7-2 and TRBJ1-1, is as follows: GAGVSQSPSNKVTEKGKDVELRCDPISGHTALYWYRQSLGQGLEFLIYFQGNSAPDKSGLPSDRFSAERTGGSVSTLTIQRTQQEDSAVYLCASSFPGTAEAFFGQGTRLTVV.

The chain carries TRBV19 and TRBJ2-6; D unclear. The germline CDR1 and CDR2 sequences are LNHDA and SQIVND (reference sequence). The V gene lost 7 bases and the J gene lost 1 base, with 11 bases spanning the gap. CDR3 size: 15 residues. The CDR3 DNA reads TGTGCCAGTACGGAAGGCCCTTCTGGGGCCAACGTCCTGACTTTC. This gives the protein CASTEGPSGANVLTF.

This clonotype was recorded at least ten times. The chain carries TRBV29-1 and TRBJ2-5, with 7 nucleotides matching TRBD2. CDR1 and CDR2 from the germline V gene are SQVTM and ANQGSEA. The CDR3 loop spans 15 amino acids. With 7 bases clipped from V and 4 bases from J, the junction kept 15 bases outside the gene matches. The CDR3 DNA reads as TGCAGCGCGTCCTCGGGGGTGGTAGCGGGAGAGACCCAGTACTTC. Encoded protein: CSASSGVVAGETQYF.

This chain uses TRBV7-3 with TRBJ1-1; D remains unclear. The germline V gene encodes CDR1 SGHTA and CDR2 FQGTGA. Trimming left V 5 bases short and J 3 bases short, with 13 bases between. This CDR3 region has 14 residues. The CDR3 region has the DNA TGTGCCAGCAGCCCAGCCCACGGCGACACTGAAGCTTTCTTT. Its protein product is CASSPAHGDTEAFF. The full variable domain, rest sourced from reference TRBV7-3 and TRBJ1-1, is GAGVSQTPSNKVTEKGKYVELRCDPISGHTALYWYRQSLGQGPEFLIYFQGTGAADDSGLPNDRFFAVRPEGSVSTLKIQRTERGDSAVYLCASSPAHGDTEAFFGQGTRLTVV.

With respect to this clonotype: This CDR3 fails to terminate in the conserved phenylalanine or tryptophan, so it likely reflects a read error. The J gene is TRBJ1-5, the V gene TRBV10-2; D remains unclear. This CDR3 comprises 13 residues. Germline loops: CDR1 WSHSY, CDR2 SAAADI. Trimming removed 6 bases at V and 7 bases at J, with 13 bases between. CDR3 loop: CASSQDHGQPQHS. CDR3 nucleotides: TGCGCCAGCAGCCAAGATCATGGCCAGCCCCAGCATTCT.

This clonotype has a handful of counts. V usage is TRBV5-5 and J usage is TRBJ1-3; possible D gene TRBD1, 5 bases. Germline CDR1 reads SGHKS; CDR2 reads YYEKEE (reference sequence). V lost 4 bases, J lost 0 bases, and 11 bases lay in between. CDR3 length: 15 amino acids. CDR3 protein: CASSVDSVSGNTIYF. The CDR3 DNA reads as TGTGCCAGCAGCGTAGACAGCGTCTCTGGAAACACCATATATTTT. The entire variable domain, with the rest obtained from reference TRBV5-5 and TRBJ1-3, is as follows: DAGVTQSPTHLIKTRGQQVTLRCSPISGHKSVSWYQQVLGQGPQFIFQYYEKEERGRGNFPDRFSARQFPNYSSELNVNALLLGDSALYLCASSVDSVSGNTIYFGEGSWLTVV.

Of note for this clonotype: A much larger clone differs by one base, so this may be a read error. This CDR3 is missing its conserved last phenylalanine or tryptophan, likely due to a read error. The CDR3 DNA is TGCAGTGCCAGCAGTGGGGGAGAGACCCAGTACGTC. It translates to CSASSGGETQYV. The genes are TRBV20-1 and TRBJ2-5, with D perhaps matching TRBD1 or TRBD2 (5 bases each). The CDR3 covers 12 residues. V shed 6 bases and J shed 4 bases, with 12 bases lying between them. Germline loops: CDR1 DFQATT, CDR2 SNEGSKA (reference sequence).

This chain links TRBV24-1 with TRBJ1-5, with a possible D match to TRBD1 (6 bases). This CDR3 is 15 amino acids long. Trimming cost V 6 bases and J 3 bases, with 14 bases left between them. Germline V lookup: CDR1 KGHDR, CDR2 SFDVKD. The chain's CDR3 is CATSYLVGHNQPQHF. In DNA form, the CDR3 reads TGTGCCACCAGTTACCTTGTGGGACACAATCAGCCCCAGCATTTT.

This clonotype was counted many times. The CDR3 nucleotides are TGTGCCAGCAGCCAAGATGGGGGGCTCCCAAAACTGTTTTTT. This codes for CASSQDGGLPKLFF. J is TRBJ1-4 and V is TRBV14; the D gene is possibly TRBD1 (6 bases). V gave up 0 bases and J gave up 10 bases, with 12 bases separating them. This CDR3 region has 14 residues. The V gene's germline CDR1 is SGHDN and CDR2 FVKESK.

In the case of this clonotype: A read error may account for a junction end that differs from germline. The chain has TRBV24-1 and TRBJ1-5; no clear D. The CDR3 length is 16 residues. The V gene's germline CDR1 is KGHDR and CDR2 SFDVKD. CDR3 bases: TGTGCCAGCAGTTTTTCTCTGTTTCCGAGCAATCAGCCCCAGCATTTT. This encodes CASSFSLFPSNQPQHF.

CDR3 residues: CASRYGTPNSPLHF. The CDR3 bases are TGTGCCAGCAGATACGGGACTCCCAATTCACCCCTCCACTTT. The V call is TRBV10-3, the J call TRBJ1-6; D may be TRBD1 (5 bases). From germline, CDR1 is ENHRY and CDR2 SYGVKD. V gave up 10 bases and J gave up 7 bases, with 17 bases separating them. The CDR3 runs 14 residues.

This clonotype showed up many times. This chain joins TRBV7-8 and TRBJ1-2; D might be TRBD1 (5 bases). Germline CDR1 SGHVS, CDR2 FQNEAQ. V lost 4 bases to trimming and J lost 6 bases, with 18 bases between them. CDR3 length: 15 amino acids. The CDR3, as DNA: TGTGCCAGCAGCTCGTATATAGAGCGGGGCGATGGCTACACCTTC. It codes for CASSSYIERGDGYTF.

This clonotype was seen once. This chain links TRBV29-1 with TRBJ1-2, with D perhaps matching TRBD1 (5 bases). The CDR3 extends over 11 amino acids. Trimming pared 8 bases from V and 2 bases from J, leaving 9 bases between. CDR1 SQVTM and CDR2 ANQGSEA come from the germline V gene. In DNA form, the CDR3 reads TGCAGCTTAGACAGCAACTATGGCTACACCTTC. Its protein is CSLDSNYGYTF.

This rearrangement joins TRBV2 to TRBJ1-2; D is uncertain. The germline gives CDR1 SNHLY, CDR2 FYNNEI. V was trimmed by 8 bases and J by 4 bases, leaving 23 bases between them. This CDR3 region has 16 residues. CDR3 sequence: CASSPIGRISAYGYTF. CDR3 nucleotide sequence: TGTGCCAGCTCACCCATAGGACGGATATCTGCCTATGGCTACACCTTC. The entire variable domain, with the rest obtained from reference TRBV2 and TRBJ1-2, is as follows: EPEVTQTPSHQVTQMGQEVILRCVPISNHLYFYWYRQILGQKVEFLVSFYNNEISEKSEIFDDQFSVERPDGSNFTLKIRSTKLEDSAMYFCASSPIGRISAYGYTFGSGTRLTVV.

This clonotype appeared many times. This chain joins TRBV10-3 and TRBJ2-5; TRBD1 might be the D (6 bases). Between the trimmed V and J ends, which lost 3 bases and 1 base, there was a span of 12 bases. The germline CDR1 and CDR2 sequences are ENHRY and SYGVKD. The CDR3 has 15 residues. This chain's CDR3 is CAISERQALQETQYF. The CDR3 coding sequence is TGTGCCATCAGTGAACGACAGGCCCTCCAAGAGACCCAGTACTTC.

This clonotype has only a few counts. V is TRBV24-1 and J is TRBJ1-5, with TRBD1 matching 8 bases. The CDR3 length is 16 residues. The J segment lost 0 bases and the V segment lost 11 bases, leaving 11 bases of the junction unmatched. CDR1 KGHDR and CDR2 SFDVKD come from the germline V gene. As DNA, the CDR3 is TGTGCCAGCAGGCCGATAGGACAGGGTAGCAATCAGCCCCAGCATTTT. Translating it yields CASRPIGQGSNQPQHF.

This clonotype came up many times. CDR3 sequence (DNA): TGTGCCAGCAGCGTAAGCGGGGTCATTCAAGAGACCCAGTACTTC. Amino acids: CASSVSGVIQETQYF. The rearrangement uses TRBV7-9 and TRBJ2-5; 7 bases are a match to TRBD2. This CDR3 is 15 amino acids long. Looked up from germline, CDR1 is SEHNR and CDR2 is FQNEAQ (reference sequence). Trimming cost V 5 bases and J 2 bases; bases outside gene matches: 8.

For this clonotype: This sequence may be a read error, since a much larger clone differs from it by one base. V usage is TRBV10-1 and J usage is TRBJ2-7; the match to TRBD1 covers 9 bases. The CDR3 has 16 amino acids. Germline CDR1 WNHNN, CDR2 SYGVQD (reference sequence). The CDR3 loop is CAGSEADRGLDYEQYF. The CDR3 DNA sequence: TGCGCCGGCAGTGAGGCGGACAGGGGTCTGGACTACGAGCAGTACTTC.